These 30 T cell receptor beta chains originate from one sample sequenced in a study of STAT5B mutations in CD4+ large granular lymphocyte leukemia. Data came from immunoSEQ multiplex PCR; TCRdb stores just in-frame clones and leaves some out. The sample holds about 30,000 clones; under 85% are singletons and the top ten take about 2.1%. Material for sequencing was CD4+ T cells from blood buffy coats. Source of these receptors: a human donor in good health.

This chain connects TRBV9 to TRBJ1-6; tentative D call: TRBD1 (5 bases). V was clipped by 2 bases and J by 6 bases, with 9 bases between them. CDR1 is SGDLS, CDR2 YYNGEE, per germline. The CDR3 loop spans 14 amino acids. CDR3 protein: CASSVGTPNSPLHF. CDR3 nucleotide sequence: TGTGCCAGCAGCGTCGGGACTCCTAATTCACCCCTCCACTTT. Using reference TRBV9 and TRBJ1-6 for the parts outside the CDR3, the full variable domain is DSGVTQTPKHLITATGQRVTLRCSPRSGDLSVYWYQQSLDQGLQFLIQYYNGEERAKGNILERFSAQQFPDLHSELNLSSLELGDSALYFCASSVGTPNSPLHFGNGTRLTVT.

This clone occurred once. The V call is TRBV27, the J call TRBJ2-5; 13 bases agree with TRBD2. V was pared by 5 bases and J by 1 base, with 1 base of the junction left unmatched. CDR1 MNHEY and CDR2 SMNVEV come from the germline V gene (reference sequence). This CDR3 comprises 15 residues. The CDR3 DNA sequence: TGTGCCAGCAGTCGGACTAGCGGGAGCCAAGAGACCCAGTACTTC. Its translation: CASSRTSGSQETQYF.

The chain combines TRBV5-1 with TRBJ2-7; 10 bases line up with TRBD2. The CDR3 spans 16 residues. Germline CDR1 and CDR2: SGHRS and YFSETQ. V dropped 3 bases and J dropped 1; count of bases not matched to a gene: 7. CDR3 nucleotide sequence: TGCGCCAGCAGCTCGCGAAGGACTAGCGGATCCTACGAGCAGTACTTC. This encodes CASSSRRTSGSYEQYF.

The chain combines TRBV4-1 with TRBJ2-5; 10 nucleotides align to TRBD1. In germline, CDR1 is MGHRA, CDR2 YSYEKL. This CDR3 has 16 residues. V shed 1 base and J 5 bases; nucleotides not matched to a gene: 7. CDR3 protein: CASSQVWTGGVETQYF. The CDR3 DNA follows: TGCGCCAGCAGCCAAGTCTGGACAGGGGGGGTTGAGACCCAGTACTTC.

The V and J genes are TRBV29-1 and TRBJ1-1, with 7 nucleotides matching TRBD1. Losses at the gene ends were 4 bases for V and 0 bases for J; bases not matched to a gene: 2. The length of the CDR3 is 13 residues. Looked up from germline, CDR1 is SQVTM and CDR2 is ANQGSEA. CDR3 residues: CSVGGGMNTEAFF. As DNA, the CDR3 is TGCAGCGTTGGAGGGGGCATGAACACTGAAGCTTTCTTT.

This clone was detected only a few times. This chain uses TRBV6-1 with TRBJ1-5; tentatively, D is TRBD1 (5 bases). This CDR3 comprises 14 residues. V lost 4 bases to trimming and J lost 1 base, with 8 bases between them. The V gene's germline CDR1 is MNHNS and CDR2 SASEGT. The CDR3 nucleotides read TGTGCCAGCAGTGCCCGGGACAGCAATCAGCCCCAGCATTTT. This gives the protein CASSARDSNQPQHF.

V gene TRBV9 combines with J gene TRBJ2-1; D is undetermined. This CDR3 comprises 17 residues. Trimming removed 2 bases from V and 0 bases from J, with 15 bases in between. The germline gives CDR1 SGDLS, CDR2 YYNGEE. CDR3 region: CASSVSGRVSSYNEQFF. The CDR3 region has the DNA TGTGCCAGCAGCGTGTCCGGGCGCGTGAGCTCCTACAATGAGCAGTTCTTC. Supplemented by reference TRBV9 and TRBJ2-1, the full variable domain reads DSGVTQTPKHLITATGQRVTLRCSPRSGDLSVYWYQQSLDQGLQFLIQYYNGEERAKGNILERFSAQQFPDLHSELNLSSLELGDSALYFCASSVSGRVSSYNEQFFGPGTRLTVL.

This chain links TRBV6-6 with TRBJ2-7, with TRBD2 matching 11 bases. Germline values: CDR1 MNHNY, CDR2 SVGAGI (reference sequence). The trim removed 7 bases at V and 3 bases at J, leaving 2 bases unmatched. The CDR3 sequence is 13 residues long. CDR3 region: CASTLAGGYEQYF. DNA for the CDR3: TGTGCCAGCACCCTAGCGGGGGGCTACGAGCAGTACTTC.

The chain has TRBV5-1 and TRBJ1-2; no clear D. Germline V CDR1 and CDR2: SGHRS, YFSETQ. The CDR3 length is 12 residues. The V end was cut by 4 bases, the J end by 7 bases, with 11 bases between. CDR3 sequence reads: CASSPGVGGYTF. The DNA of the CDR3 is TGCGCCAGCAGCCCGGGCGTCGGTGGCTACACCTTC.

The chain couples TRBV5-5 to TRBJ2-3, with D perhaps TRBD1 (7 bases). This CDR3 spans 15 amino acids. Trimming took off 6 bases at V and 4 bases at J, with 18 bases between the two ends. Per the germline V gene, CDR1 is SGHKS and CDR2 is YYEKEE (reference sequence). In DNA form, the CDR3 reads TGTGCCAGCATCTGGGGGGCAGGGGGAGCAGATACGCAGTATTTT. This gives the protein CASIWGAGGADTQYF.

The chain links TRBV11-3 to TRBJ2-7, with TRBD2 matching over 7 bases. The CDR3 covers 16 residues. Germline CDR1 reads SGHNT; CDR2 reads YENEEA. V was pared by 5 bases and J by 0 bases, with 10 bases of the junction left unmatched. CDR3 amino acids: CASSPLWGGSSYEQYF. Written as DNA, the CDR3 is TGTGCCAGCAGCCCCCTGTGGGGAGGGAGCTCCTACGAGCAGTACTTC.

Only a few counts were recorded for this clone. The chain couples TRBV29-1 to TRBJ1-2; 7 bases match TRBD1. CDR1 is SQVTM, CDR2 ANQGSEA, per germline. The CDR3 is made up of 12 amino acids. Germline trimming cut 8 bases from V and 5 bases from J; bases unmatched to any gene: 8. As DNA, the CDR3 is TGCAGCAAGGGACAGCCTCGTTATGGCTACACCTTC. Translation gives CSKGQPRYGYTF.

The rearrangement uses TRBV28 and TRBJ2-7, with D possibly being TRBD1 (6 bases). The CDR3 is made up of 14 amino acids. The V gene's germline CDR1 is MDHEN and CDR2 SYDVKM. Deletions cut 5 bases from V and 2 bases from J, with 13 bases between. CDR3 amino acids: CASSPPGAPYEQYF. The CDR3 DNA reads TGTGCCAGCAGTCCCCCAGGGGCCCCCTACGAGCAGTACTTC. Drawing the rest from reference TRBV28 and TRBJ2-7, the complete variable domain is DVKVTQSSRYLVKRTGEKVFLECVQDMDHENMFWYRQDPGLGLRLIYFSYDVKMKEKGDIPEGYSVSREKKERFSLILESASTNQTSMYLCASSPPGAPYEQYFGPGTRLTVT.

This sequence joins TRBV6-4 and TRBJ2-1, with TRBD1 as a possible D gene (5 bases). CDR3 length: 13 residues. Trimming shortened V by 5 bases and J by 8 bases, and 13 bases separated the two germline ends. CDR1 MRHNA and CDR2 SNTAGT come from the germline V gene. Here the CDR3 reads CASSRIVGDEQFF. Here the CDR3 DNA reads TGTGCCAGCAGTAGGATTGTAGGGGATGAGCAGTTCTTC.

CDR3 loop: CASSPSTGTNTEAFF. For the CDR3, the DNA is TGTGCCAGCAGCCCGTCGACAGGGACGAACACTGAAGCTTTCTTT. J is TRBJ1-1 and V is TRBV5-4; TRBD1 aligns across 7 bases. The CDR3 covers 15 residues. From germline, CDR1 is SGHNT and CDR2 YYREEE (reference sequence). V shed 4 bases, J shed 1 base, and the junction held 7 bases outside the gene matches. Full variable domain (missing parts from reference TRBV5-4 and TRBJ1-1): ETGVTQSPTHLIKTRGQQVTLRCSSQSGHNTVSWYQQALGQGPQFIFQYYREEENGRGNFPPRFSGLQFPNYSSELNVNALELDDSALYLCASSPSTGTNTEAFFGQGTRLTVV.

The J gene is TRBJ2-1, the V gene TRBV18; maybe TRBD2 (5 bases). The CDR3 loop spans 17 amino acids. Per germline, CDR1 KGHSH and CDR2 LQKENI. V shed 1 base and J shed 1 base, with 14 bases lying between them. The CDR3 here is CASSPRQLVESYNEQFF. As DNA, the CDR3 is TGTGCCAGCTCACCACGCCAACTAGTGGAGTCCTACAATGAGCAGTTCTTC.

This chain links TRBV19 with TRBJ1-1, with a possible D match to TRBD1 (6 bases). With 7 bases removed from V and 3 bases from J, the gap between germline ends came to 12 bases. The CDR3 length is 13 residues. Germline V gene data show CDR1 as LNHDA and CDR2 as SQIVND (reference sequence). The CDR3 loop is CASTTTGYTEAFF. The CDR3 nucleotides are TGTGCCAGTACTACCACAGGGTACACTGAAGCTTTCTTT.

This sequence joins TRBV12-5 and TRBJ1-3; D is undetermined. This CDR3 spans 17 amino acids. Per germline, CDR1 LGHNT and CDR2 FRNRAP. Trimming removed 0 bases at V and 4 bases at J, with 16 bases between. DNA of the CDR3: TGTGCTAGTGGTTTGGTATCTGGTGTGGGGTCGGGAAACACCATATATTTT. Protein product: CASGLVSGVGSGNTIYF. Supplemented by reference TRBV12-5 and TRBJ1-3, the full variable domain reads DARVTQTPRHKVTEMGQEVTMRCQPILGHNTVFWYRQTMMQGLELLAYFRNRAPLDDSGMPKDRFSAEMPDATLATLKIQPSEPRDSAVYFCASGLVSGVGSGNTIYFGEGSWLTVV.

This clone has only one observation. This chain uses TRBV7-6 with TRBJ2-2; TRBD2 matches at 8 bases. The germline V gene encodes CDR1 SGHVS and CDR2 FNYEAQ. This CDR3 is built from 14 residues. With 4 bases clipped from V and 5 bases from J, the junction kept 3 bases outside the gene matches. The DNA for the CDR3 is TGTGCCAGCAGCTCCGGGGGGGGGACCGGGGAGCTGTTTTTT. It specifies CASSSGGGTGELFF.

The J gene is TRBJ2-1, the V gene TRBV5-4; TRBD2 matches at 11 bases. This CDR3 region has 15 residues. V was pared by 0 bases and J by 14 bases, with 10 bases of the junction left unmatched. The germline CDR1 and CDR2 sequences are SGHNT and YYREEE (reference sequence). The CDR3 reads CASSLEKASGRKKFF. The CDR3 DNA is TGTGCCAGCAGCTTGGAAAAGGCTAGCGGGAGGAAGAAGTTCTTC.

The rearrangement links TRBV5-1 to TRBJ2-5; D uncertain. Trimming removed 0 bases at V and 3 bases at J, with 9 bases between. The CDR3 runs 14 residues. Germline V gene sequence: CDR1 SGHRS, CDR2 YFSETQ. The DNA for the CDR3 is TGCGCCAGCAGCTTGGCCCGGGTGGAAGAGACCCAGTACTTC. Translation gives CASSLARVEETQYF.

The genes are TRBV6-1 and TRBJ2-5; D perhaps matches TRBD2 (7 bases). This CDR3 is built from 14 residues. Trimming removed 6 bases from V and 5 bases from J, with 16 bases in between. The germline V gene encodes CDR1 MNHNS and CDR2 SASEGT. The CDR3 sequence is CASSGGLVLETQYF. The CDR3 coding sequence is TGTGCCAGCAGCGGGGGGCTAGTCCTGGAGACCCAGTACTTC.

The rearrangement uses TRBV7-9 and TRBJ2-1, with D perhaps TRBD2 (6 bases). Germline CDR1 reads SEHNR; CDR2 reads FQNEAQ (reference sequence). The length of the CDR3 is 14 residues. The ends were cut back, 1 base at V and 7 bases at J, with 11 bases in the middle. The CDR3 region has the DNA TGTGCCAGCAGCTTAGTGGGACTTCAGAATGAGCAGTTCTTC. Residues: CASSLVGLQNEQFF.

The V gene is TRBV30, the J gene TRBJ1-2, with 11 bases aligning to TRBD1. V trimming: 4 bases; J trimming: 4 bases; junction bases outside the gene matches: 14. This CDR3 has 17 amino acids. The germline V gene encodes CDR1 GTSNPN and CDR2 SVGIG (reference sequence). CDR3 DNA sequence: TGTGCCTGGATCCTGGGGGGGACAGGGGGGGAGGGCTATGGCTACACCTTC. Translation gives CAWILGGTGGEGYGYTF.

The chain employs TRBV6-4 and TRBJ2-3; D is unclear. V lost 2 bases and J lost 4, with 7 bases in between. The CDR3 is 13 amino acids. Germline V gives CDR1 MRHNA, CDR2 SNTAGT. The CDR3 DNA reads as TGTGCCAGCAGTGACCGGGTAGCAGATACGCAGTATTTT. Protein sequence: CASSDRVADTQYF.

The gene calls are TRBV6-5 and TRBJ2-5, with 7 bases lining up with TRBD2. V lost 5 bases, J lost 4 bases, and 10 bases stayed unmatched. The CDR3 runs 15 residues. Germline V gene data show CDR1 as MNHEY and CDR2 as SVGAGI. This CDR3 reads CASSTGGGFGETQYF. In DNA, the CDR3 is TGTGCCAGCAGTACCGGGGGAGGGTTCGGAGAGACCCAGTACTTC.

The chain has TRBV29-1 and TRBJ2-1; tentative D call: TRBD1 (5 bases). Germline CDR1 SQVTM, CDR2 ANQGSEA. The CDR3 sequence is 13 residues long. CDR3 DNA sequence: TGCAGATCAGGGCCCCTAAGTTACAATGAGCAGTTCTTC. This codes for CRSGPLSYNEQFF.

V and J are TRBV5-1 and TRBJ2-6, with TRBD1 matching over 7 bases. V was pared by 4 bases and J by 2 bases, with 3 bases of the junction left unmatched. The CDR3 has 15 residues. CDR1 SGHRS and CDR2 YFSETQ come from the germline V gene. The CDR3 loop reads CASSATGAGANVLTF. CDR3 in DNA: TGCGCCAGCAGCGCCACAGGGGCTGGGGCCAACGTCCTGACTTTC.

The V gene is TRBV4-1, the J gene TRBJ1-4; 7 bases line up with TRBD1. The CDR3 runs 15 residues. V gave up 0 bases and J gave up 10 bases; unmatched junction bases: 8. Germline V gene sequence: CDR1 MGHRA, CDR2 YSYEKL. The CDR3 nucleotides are TGCGCCAGCAGCCAAGATGGGACAGCATTAGGAAAACTGTTTTTT. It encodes CASSQDGTALGKLFF.

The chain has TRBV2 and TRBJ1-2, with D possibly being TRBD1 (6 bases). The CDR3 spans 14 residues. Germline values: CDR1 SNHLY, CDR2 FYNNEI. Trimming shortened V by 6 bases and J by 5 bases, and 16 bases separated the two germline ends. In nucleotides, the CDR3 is TGTGCCAGCAGATCAACCGGGACAAATTATGGCTACACCTTC. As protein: CASRSTGTNYGYTF.